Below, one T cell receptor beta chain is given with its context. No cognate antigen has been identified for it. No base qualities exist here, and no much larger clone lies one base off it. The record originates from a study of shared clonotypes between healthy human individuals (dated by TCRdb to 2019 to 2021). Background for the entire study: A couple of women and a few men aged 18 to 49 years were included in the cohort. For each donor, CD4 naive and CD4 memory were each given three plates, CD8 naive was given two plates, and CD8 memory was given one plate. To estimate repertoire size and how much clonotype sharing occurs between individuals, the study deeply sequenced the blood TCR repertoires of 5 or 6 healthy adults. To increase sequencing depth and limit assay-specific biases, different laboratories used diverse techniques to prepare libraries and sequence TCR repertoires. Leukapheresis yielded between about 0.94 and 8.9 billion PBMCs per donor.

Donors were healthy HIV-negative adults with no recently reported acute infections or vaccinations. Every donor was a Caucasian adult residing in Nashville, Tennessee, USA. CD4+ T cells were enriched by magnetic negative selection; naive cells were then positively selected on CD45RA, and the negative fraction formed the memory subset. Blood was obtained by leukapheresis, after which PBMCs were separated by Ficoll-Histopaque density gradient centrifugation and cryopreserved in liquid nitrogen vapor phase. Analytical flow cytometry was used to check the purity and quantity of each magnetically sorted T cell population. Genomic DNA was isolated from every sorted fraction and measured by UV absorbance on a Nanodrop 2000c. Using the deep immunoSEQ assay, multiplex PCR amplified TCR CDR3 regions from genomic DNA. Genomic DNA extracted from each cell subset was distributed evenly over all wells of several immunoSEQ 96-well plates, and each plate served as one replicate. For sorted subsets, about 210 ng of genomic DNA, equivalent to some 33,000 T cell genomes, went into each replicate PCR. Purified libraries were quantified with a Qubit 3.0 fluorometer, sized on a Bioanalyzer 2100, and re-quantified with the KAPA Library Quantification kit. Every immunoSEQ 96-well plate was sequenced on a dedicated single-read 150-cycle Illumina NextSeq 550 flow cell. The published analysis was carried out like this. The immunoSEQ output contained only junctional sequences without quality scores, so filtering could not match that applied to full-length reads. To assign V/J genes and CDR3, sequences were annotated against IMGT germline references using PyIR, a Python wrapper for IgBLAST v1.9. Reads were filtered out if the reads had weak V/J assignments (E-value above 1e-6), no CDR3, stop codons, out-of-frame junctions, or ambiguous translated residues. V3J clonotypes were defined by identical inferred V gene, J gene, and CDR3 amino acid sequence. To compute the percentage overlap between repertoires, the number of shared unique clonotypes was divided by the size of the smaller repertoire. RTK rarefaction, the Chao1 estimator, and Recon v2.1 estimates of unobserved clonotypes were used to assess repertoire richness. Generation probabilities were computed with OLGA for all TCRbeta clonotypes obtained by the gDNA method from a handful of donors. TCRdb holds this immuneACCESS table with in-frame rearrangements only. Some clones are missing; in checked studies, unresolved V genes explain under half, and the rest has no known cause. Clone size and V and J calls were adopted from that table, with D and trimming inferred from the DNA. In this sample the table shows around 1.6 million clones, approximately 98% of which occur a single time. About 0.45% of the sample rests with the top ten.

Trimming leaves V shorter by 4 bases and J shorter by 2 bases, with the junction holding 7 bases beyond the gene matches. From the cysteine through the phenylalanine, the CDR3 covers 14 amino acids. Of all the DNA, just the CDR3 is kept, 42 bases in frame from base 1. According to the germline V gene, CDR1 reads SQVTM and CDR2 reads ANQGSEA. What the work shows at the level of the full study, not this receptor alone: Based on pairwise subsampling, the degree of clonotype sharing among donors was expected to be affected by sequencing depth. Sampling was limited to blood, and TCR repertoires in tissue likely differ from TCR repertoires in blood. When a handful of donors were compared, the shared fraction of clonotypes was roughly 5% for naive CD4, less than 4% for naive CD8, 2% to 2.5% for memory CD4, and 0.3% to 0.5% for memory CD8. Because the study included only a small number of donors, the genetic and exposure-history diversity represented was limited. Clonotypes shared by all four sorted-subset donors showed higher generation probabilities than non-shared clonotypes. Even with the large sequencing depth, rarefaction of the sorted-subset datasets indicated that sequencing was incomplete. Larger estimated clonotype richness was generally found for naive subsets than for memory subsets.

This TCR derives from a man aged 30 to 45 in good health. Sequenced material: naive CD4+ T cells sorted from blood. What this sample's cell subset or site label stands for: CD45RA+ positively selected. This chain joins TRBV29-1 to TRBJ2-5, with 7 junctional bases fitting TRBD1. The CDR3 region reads CSVGQGVGQETQYF. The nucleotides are TGCAGCGTTGGACAGGGTGTAGGGCAAGAGACCCAGTACTTC.